The present TCR beta chain was sequenced within a study of shared clonotypes between healthy human individuals. Only in-frame clones appear in the TCRdb table, and some are missing; sequencing was by immunoSEQ multiplex PCR. The sample carries about 2,500,000 clones, 90% to 95% recorded once. Healthy and HIV-negative, the adult donors had no recent acute infections or vaccinations. The CDR3 extends over 17 amino acids. In germline, CDR1 is SGDLS, CDR2 YYNGEE. Trimming stripped 4 bases from V and 5 bases from J, with 21 bases between. The clonotype was recovered from a man younger than 35 in good health. Sequenced: naive CD4+ T cells sorted from blood. Described subset: CD45RA+ positively selected. This chain joins TRBV9 and TRBJ2-2, with a tentative D call TRBD2 (6 bases). The CDR3 DNA follows: TGTGCCAGCAGCCCCCAGTCCGGCGGGACGAGAACCGGGGAGCTGTTTTTT. Amino acids: CASSPQSGGTRTGELFF.